The 30 T cell receptor beta chains presented below share a single source sample, sequenced in a study of cytomegalovirus exposure and HLA in healthy donors. 13 Jbeta primers and 60 Vbeta primers were used for the PCR. Profiling relied on immunoSEQ multiplex PCR, and the TCRdb table lists in-frame clones only, not all of them. The table shows tens of thousands of clones, with 70% to 85% occurring only once. The sample taken for sequencing was PBMCs. These receptors were obtained from a man aged 45-65 years in good health and CMV-seronegative.

The chain couples TRBV9 to TRBJ1-4; 9 bases align to TRBD1. Per germline, CDR1 SGDLS and CDR2 YYNGEE. V shed 2 bases and J 6 bases; nucleotides not matched to a gene: 5. This CDR3 has 15 residues. The CDR3 sequence is CASSVAGQGDEKLFF. DNA of the CDR3: TGTGCCAGCAGCGTCGCGGGACAGGGAGATGAAAAACTGTTTTTT. The full variable domain, rest sourced from reference TRBV9 and TRBJ1-4, is DSGVTQTPKHLITATGQRVTLRCSPRSGDLSVYWYQQSLDQGLQFLIQYYNGEERAKGNILERFSAQQFPDLHSELNLSSLELGDSALYFCASSVAGQGDEKLFFGSGTQLSVL.

The chain carries TRBV27 and TRBJ2-7; D is possibly TRBD1 (6 bases). CDR3 length equals 13 residues. In germline, CDR1 is MNHEY, CDR2 SMNVEV (reference sequence). Trimming cost V 6 bases and J 3 bases, with 12 bases left between them. Here the CDR3 reads CASSQDSLYEQYF. CDR3 bases: TGTGCCAGCAGCCAGGACAGTCTCTACGAGCAGTACTTC.

The V and J genes are TRBV7-8 and TRBJ2-5; 8 positions match TRBD1. Trimming cost V 3 bases and J 9 bases; bases outside gene matches: 3. CDR3 size: 12 residues. Per germline, CDR1 SGHVS and CDR2 FQNEAQ. The CDR3 protein is CASSFTGGPQYF. The CDR3 region has the DNA TGTGCCAGCAGCTTTACAGGGGGTCCCCAGTACTTC.

There are a few counts of this clone. The V gene is TRBV9, the J gene TRBJ1-2; TRBD1 matches at 10 bases. Germline CDR1 is SGDLS and CDR2 is YYNGEE. The V and J ends lost 3 bases and 3 bases, in that order; junction bases with no gene match: 11. CDR3 size: 17 residues. CDR3 sequence reads: CASSAWDRGPWDYGYTF. The CDR3 nucleotides are TGTGCCAGCAGCGCCTGGGACAGGGGCCCTTGGGACTATGGCTACACCTTC.

The rearrangement joins TRBV5-5 to TRBJ2-7; 9 bases fit TRBD1. J lost 13 bases, V lost 0 bases, and 5 bases had no gene match. This CDR3 is built from 12 residues. Germline V CDR1 and CDR2: SGHKS, YYEKEE (reference sequence). The chain's CDR3 is CASSLGLGQGYF. The CDR3 DNA sequence: TGTGCCAGCAGCTTGGGTCTGGGACAGGGTTACTTC.

The gene calls are TRBV6-1 and TRBJ1-5; 7 positions match TRBD1. J lost 2 bases, V lost 4 bases, and 8 bases had no gene match. Germline V gives CDR1 MNHNS, CDR2 SASEGT. The CDR3 runs to 16 residues. CDR3 region: CASSGLSGTGNQPQHF. The DNA for the CDR3 is TGTGCCAGCAGTGGACTTTCCGGGACAGGCAATCAGCCCCAGCATTTT.

This chain connects TRBV7-9 to TRBJ2-3; D remains unclear. CDR1 SEHNR and CDR2 FQNEAQ come from the germline V gene (reference sequence). The CDR3 length is 16 residues. Trimming shortened V by 1 base and J by 4 bases, and 15 bases separated the two germline ends. In nucleotides, the CDR3 is TGTGCCAGCAGCTTAGGTTGGCCGTCCCCCGCAGATACGCAGTATTTT. Translated: CASSLGWPSPADTQYF.

In this sample, this clone turned up a few times. The rearrangement joins TRBV7-9 to TRBJ2-5, with 7 bases identical to TRBD2. The germline V gene encodes CDR1 SEHNR and CDR2 FQNEAQ (reference sequence). Trimming at V came to 5 bases and at J to 6 bases, leaving 6 bases not matched to a gene. This CDR3 is built from 13 residues. CDR3 sequence (DNA): TGTGCCAGCAGCCTGACTAGCCAGCAGACCCAGTACTTC. This translates into CASSLTSQQTQYF.

This sequence joins TRBV7-2 and TRBJ2-2; perhaps TRBD2 as D (5 bases). Germline V gene data show CDR1 as SGHTA and CDR2 as FQGNSA. Between the trimmed V and J ends, which lost 1 base and 5 bases, there was a span of 5 bases. The length of the CDR3 is 13 residues. The chain's CDR3 is CASSLGGTGELFF. Written as DNA, the CDR3 is TGTGCCAGCAGCTTAGGAGGGACCGGGGAGCTGTTTTTT.

The CDR3 DNA reads as TGTGCCGGGGACAGGGGCAAATTTCCGACTAATGAAAAACTGTTTTTT. This sequence encodes CAGDRGKFPTNEKLFF. This chain connects TRBV30 to TRBJ1-4, with 10 bases aligning to TRBD1. V gave up 8 bases and J gave up 2 bases; unmatched junction bases: 11. The CDR3 spans 16 residues. Germline V gene lookup returns CDR1 GTSNPN and CDR2 SVGIG (reference sequence).

The gene calls are TRBV19 and TRBJ2-5, with 9 bases matching TRBD2. The CDR3 has 14 amino acids. Germline loops: CDR1 LNHDA, CDR2 SQIVND (reference sequence). J gave up 2 bases and V 8 bases, and 6 bases lay outside the gene matches. CDR3 DNA: TGTGCCAGTCCGTGCGGGGGGGAACAAGAGACCCAGTACTTC. Translated: CASPCGGEQETQYF.

The chain is built from TRBV10-1 and TRBJ2-5; 7 bases agree with TRBD1. Trimming cost V 2 bases and J 3 bases; bases outside gene matches: 6. The CDR3 is 15 amino acids. Per germline, CDR1 WNHNN and CDR2 SYGVQD (reference sequence). In DNA form, the CDR3 reads TGCGCCAGCAGTGAGGGGGGACAGTCCGAAGAGACCCAGTACTTC. It specifies CASSEGGQSEETQYF.

This rearrangement joins TRBV28 to TRBJ2-7, with a weak D call TRBD2 (6 bases). This CDR3 is built from 15 residues. Trimming stripped 3 bases from V and 1 base from J, with 13 bases between. Per germline, CDR1 MDHEN and CDR2 SYDVKM. CDR3 in DNA: TGTGCCAGCAGTTTGGCGGGATCCGGATCCTACGAGCAGTACTTC. Translated, it gives CASSLAGSGSYEQYF.

V and J are TRBV4-1 and TRBJ2-3; TRBD2 aligns across 9 bases. The junction had 11 bases not matched to a gene; V was cut back by 0 bases and J by 1 base. The CDR3 runs to 19 residues. Germline V lookup: CDR1 MGHRA, CDR2 YSYEKL. The CDR3 here is CASSQDASGGRKRTDTQYF. CDR3 DNA: TGCGCCAGCAGCCAAGATGCAAGCGGGGGGCGGAAACGCACAGATACGCAGTATTTT.

The chain couples TRBV6-5 to TRBJ1-3; no definite D call. Germline values: CDR1 MNHEY, CDR2 SVGAGI. This CDR3 region has 15 residues. V was pared by 6 bases and J by 0 bases, with 12 bases between. The CDR3 loop is CASSYGPSSGNTIYF. The CDR3 DNA reads TGTGCCAGCAGCTACGGGCCGAGCTCTGGAAACACCATATATTTT.

The chain carries TRBV2 and TRBJ2-5, with a weak D call TRBD2 (6 bases). In germline, CDR1 is SNHLY, CDR2 FYNNEI. The CDR3 loop spans 14 amino acids. Trimming cost V 7 bases and J 1 base, with 13 bases left between them. The CDR3 loop is CASTRGGVQETQYF. The CDR3 DNA sequence: TGTGCCAGCACGCGGGGCGGGGTCCAAGAGACCCAGTACTTC.

A remark on this clone: At one end the junction does not follow the germline gene, possibly because of a read error. This rearrangement joins TRBV5-1 to TRBJ1-1, with D maybe TRBD1 (6 bases). Germline V gene sequence: CDR1 SGHRS, CDR2 YFSETQ. The CDR3 extends over 15 amino acids. Written as DNA, the CDR3 is TGCGCCAGCAGTTTGGTTCCAGGGGCTGGGACTGAAGCTTTCTTT. Its translation is CASSLVPGAGTEAFF.

This chain connects TRBV21-1 to TRBJ2-1; the D call in the table, TRBD1, was not verified against the DNA. TRBV21-1 constitutes a pseudogene. The CDR3 totals 15 residues. CDR3 sequence reads: CASSTHRGHNNEQFF. The CDR3 DNA is TGTGCCAGCAGCACGCACAGGGGGCATAACAATGAGCAGTTCTTC.

The V call is TRBV7-8, the J call TRBJ1-4; perhaps TRBD1 as D (5 bases). There are 15 residues in the CDR3. The V gene's germline CDR1 is SGHVS and CDR2 FQNEAQ. The V end lost 0 bases, the J end lost 7 bases, and 12 bases lay between the germline ends. CDR3 DNA sequence: TGTGCCAGCAGCTTAGCGCGGGGACGGAGTGAAAAACTGTTTTTT. Protein sequence: CASSLARGRSEKLFF.

The rearrangement links TRBV5-1 to TRBJ2-7; D is undetermined. The ends were cut back, 0 bases at V and 1 base at J, with 5 bases in the middle. The CDR3 spans 13 residues. Germline V gene data show CDR1 as SGHRS and CDR2 as YFSETQ. The DNA of the CDR3 is TGCGCCAGCAGCTTGGTCCAGTCCTACGAGCAGTACTTC. Residues: CASSLVQSYEQYF.

This CDR3 is CASSLGGGDFYGYTF. CDR3 bases: TGTGCCAGCTCCCTGGGAGGGGGAGACTTCTATGGCTACACCTTC. The V call is TRBV19, the J call TRBJ1-2; D is possibly TRBD1 (6 bases). This CDR3 is built from 15 residues. The germline V gene has CDR1 LNHDA and CDR2 SQIVND (reference sequence). V dropped 9 bases and J dropped 4 bases, with 21 bases sitting between them.

The chain employs TRBV7-9 and TRBJ2-5; 7 bases map to TRBD1. The V gene's germline CDR1 is SEHNR and CDR2 FQNEAQ (reference sequence). The CDR3 runs 15 residues. Losses at the gene ends were 3 bases for V and 1 base for J; bases not matched to a gene: 5. CDR3 protein: CASSLRGTVQETQYF. The CDR3 bases are TGTGCCAGCAGCTTGAGAGGGACAGTCCAAGAGACCCAGTACTTC.

The chain is built from TRBV19 and TRBJ1-5; a weak D match, TRBD1 (6 bases). The germline V and J ends were trimmed by 4 bases and 2 bases, with 24 bases remaining between them. Germline lookup yields CDR1 LNHDA and CDR2 SQIVND (reference sequence). CDR3 length: 19 residues. The CDR3 DNA is TGTGCCAGTAGTAAACAGGGTAGTTTACGGGCAACAGGCAATCAGCCCCAGCATTTT. Encoded protein: CASSKQGSLRATGNQPQHF.

This chain uses TRBV27 with TRBJ2-1; a weak D match, TRBD2 (6 bases). The V end lost 3 bases, the J end lost 5 bases, and 8 bases lay between the germline ends. The CDR3 totals 13 residues. Germline V CDR1 and CDR2: MNHEY, SMNVEV (reference sequence). CDR3 amino acids: CASSFAGNNEQFF. The CDR3 DNA follows: TGTGCCAGCAGTTTTGCGGGGAACAATGAGCAGTTCTTC.

The chain employs TRBV6-5 and TRBJ2-5; the D gene is possibly TRBD1 (7 bases). Deletions cut 6 bases from V and 5 bases from J, with 19 bases between. This CDR3 has 15 residues. CDR1 and CDR2 (germline): MNHEY, SVGAGI. The CDR3 sequence: CASRSSGGRLETQYF. The CDR3 bases are TGTGCCAGCAGGTCCTCAGGGGGGCGCTTGGAGACCCAGTACTTC.

The DNA of the CDR3 is TGTGCCAGCAGCCCGGGACAGGAGCCGCTCGTCTATGGCTACACCTTC. Its translation is CASSPGQEPLVYGYTF. This chain connects TRBV28 to TRBJ1-2, with TRBD1 identical over 8 bases. The germline V gene encodes CDR1 MDHEN and CDR2 SYDVKM. V shed 6 bases, J shed 4 bases, and the junction held 13 bases outside the gene matches. The CDR3 is 16 amino acids.

V usage is TRBV6-5 and J usage is TRBJ2-7; 7 bases agree with TRBD1. The germline V gene has CDR1 MNHEY and CDR2 SVGAGI. The CDR3 runs 14 residues. With V trimmed by 6 bases and J by 3 bases, 8 bases remained unmatched. The CDR3 nucleotides read TGTGCCAGCAGAACAGACAGGGCTGTCTACGAGCAGTACTTC. Translated, it gives CASRTDRAVYEQYF.

This clone was recorded only once. The chain links TRBV6-5 to TRBJ2-5; 8 positions agree with TRBD1. From germline, CDR1 is MNHEY and CDR2 SVGAGI. The V and J ends lost 5 bases and 4 bases, in that order; junction bases with no gene match: 0. The CDR3 totals 12 residues. CDR3 residues: CASSDRGETQYF. The CDR3 DNA follows: TGTGCCAGCAGTGACAGGGGAGAGACCCAGTACTTC.

V is TRBV29-1 and J is TRBJ2-1; 9 positions match TRBD2. This CDR3 has 14 residues. Germline assignment: CDR1 SQVTM and CDR2 ANQGSEA. Losses at the gene ends were 4 bases for V and 3 bases for J; bases not matched to a gene: 4. DNA for the CDR3: TGCAGCGTTGGCGGGGGGGACCTCTACAATGAGCAGTTCTTC. Its translation: CSVGGGDLYNEQFF.

The chain is built from TRBV15 and TRBJ2-3, with D unclear. Germline assignment: CDR1 LNHNV and CDR2 YYDKDF (reference sequence). Between the trimmed V and J ends, which lost 0 bases and 1 base, there was a span of 11 bases. CDR3 size: 16 residues. The CDR3, as DNA: TGTGCCACCAGCAGAGAGGCAGGAAAACGCACAGATACGCAGTATTTT. This codes for CATSREAGKRTDTQYF.